One and the same sample provided the 24 T cell receptor beta chains below, sequenced in a study of blood T cells in healthy people across ages. The use of a sample-barcoded 5' primer and a J-beta primer mix characterized a second PCR of roughly 6 to 11 cycles. TCRdb reanalysed the 5' RACE reads using MiXCR and keeps one entry per CDR3 protein. The table records about 680,000 distinct CDR3 sequences, 45% to 50% of them present only once. Sequencing used blood. These receptors came from a woman in her fifties or sixties in good health.

V gene TRBV6-6 combines with J gene TRBJ1-1; D possibly corresponds to TRBD1 (5 bases). The V end lost 1 base, the J end lost 1 base, and 10 bases lay between the germline ends. The CDR3 runs to 15 residues. CDR1 is MNHNY and CDR2 is SVGAGI in the germline V gene (reference sequence). As DNA, the CDR3 is TGTGCCAGCAGTTACTTGGGGACCAGGAACACTGAAGCTTTCTTT. Residues: CASSYLGTRNTEAFF.

This clonotype was seen only a few times. The chain uses TRBV18 and TRBJ2-7; TRBD2 aligns across 7 bases. V trimming: 5 bases; J trimming: 2 bases; junction bases outside the gene matches: 9. CDR1 and CDR2 (germline): KGHSH, LQKENI. The CDR3 runs to 15 residues. The CDR3 region has the DNA TGTGCCAGCTCAACCCAGCGGGATGCTCCCTACGAGCAGTACTTC. Translating gives CASSTQRDAPYEQYF.

This clonotype has only a few counts. This chain uses TRBV27 with TRBJ2-5; D unclear. The CDR3 is 15 amino acids. V lost 2 bases and J 2 bases, leaving 12 bases between the germline ends. Germline assignment: CDR1 MNHEY and CDR2 SMNVEV (reference sequence). This CDR3 is CASSLKGRLQETQYF. In DNA form, the CDR3 reads TGTGCCAGCAGTTTAAAAGGACGGCTGCAAGAGACCCAGTACTTC.

This clonotype was counted only a few times. The chain has TRBV29-1 and TRBJ1-2, with D possibly TRBD1 on 5 matching bases. The CDR3 contains 11 residues. The ends were cut back, 4 bases at V and 7 bases at J, with 10 bases in the middle. From germline, CDR1 is SQVTM and CDR2 ANQGSEA. CDR3 amino acids: CSVVGGFGYTF. The CDR3 DNA reads TGCAGCGTTGTCGGGGGATTTGGCTACACCTTC. Complete variable domain (other parts from reference TRBV29-1 and TRBJ1-2): SAVISQKPSRDICQRGTSLTIQCQVDSQVTMMFWYRQQPGQSLTLIATANQGSEATYESGFVIDKFPISRPNLTFSTLTVSNMSPEDSSIYLCSVVGGFGYTFGSGTRLTVV.

CDR3 amino acids: CASSLSGSLYEQYF. The CDR3 region has the DNA TGTGCCAGCAGTCTTAGCGGGAGCCTTTACGAGCAGTACTTC. The chain recombines TRBV25-1 with TRBJ2-7; 9 nucleotides agree with TRBD2. Germline V gene lookup returns CDR1 MGHDK and CDR2 SYGVNS. The CDR3 contains 14 residues. J lost 4 bases, V lost 5 bases, and 6 bases had no gene match.

This clonotype has at least ten counts. This rearrangement joins TRBV27 to TRBJ2-5, with D unresolved. This CDR3 has 12 amino acids. Trimming left V 1 base short and J 5 bases short, with 5 bases between. Looked up from germline, CDR1 is MNHEY and CDR2 is SMNVEV (reference sequence). CDR3 coding DNA: TGTGCCAGCAGTTTATTAGGGGAGACCCAGTACTTC. Translation: CASSLLGETQYF.

A single count supports this clonotype. The chain couples TRBV5-5 to TRBJ2-7; 7 nucleotides align to TRBD2. This CDR3 has 17 amino acids. Germline assignment: CDR1 SGHKS and CDR2 YYEKEE (reference sequence). V lost 2 bases and J lost 5; bases outside the gene matches: 16. In DNA, the CDR3 is TGTGCCAGCAGCTTACCTCGACTAGCTGGTGCCTTAGACGAGCAGTACTTC. Translated: CASSLPRLAGALDEQYF.

This clonotype has more than one count but fewer than ten. The chain couples TRBV7-9 to TRBJ2-5; D could derive from TRBD1 or TRBD2 (5 bases each). Between the trimmed V and J ends, which lost 8 bases and 1 base, there was a span of 11 bases. Germline CDR1 and CDR2: SEHNR and FQNEAQ (reference sequence). This CDR3 contains 13 residues. CDR3 sequence: CASARDAQETQYF. The CDR3 DNA reads TGTGCCAGCGCCCGGGACGCCCAAGAGACCCAGTACTTC.

This chain joins TRBV30 and TRBJ2-5; D is possibly TRBD1 or TRBD2 (5 bases each). Germline CDR1 reads GTSNPN; CDR2 reads SVGIG (reference sequence). The CDR3 extends over 15 amino acids. Trimming shortened V by 3 bases and J by 3 bases, and 17 bases separated the two germline ends. DNA of the CDR3: TGTGCCTGGAGAGGGGCTGGGGGAGTGGAAGAGACCCAGTACTTC. Amino acid sequence: CAWRGAGGVEETQYF.

The chain recombines TRBV7-2 with TRBJ2-7; 7 bases align to TRBD1. This CDR3 is 14 amino acids long. V shed 4 bases, J shed 0 bases, and the junction held 3 bases outside the gene matches. Looked up from germline, CDR1 is SGHTA and CDR2 is FQGNSA. CDR3 in DNA: TGTGCCAGCAGCTGGGACAGAACCTCCTACGAGCAGTACTTC. This codes for CASSWDRTSYEQYF. The complete variable domain, with remaining parts taken from reference TRBV7-2 and TRBJ2-7, reads GAGVSQSPSNKVTEKGKDVELRCDPISGHTALYWYRQSLGQGLEFLIYFQGNSAPDKSGLPSDRFSAERTGGSVSTLTIQRTQQEDSAVYLCASSWDRTSYEQYFGPGTRLTVT.

This clonotype was counted only a few times. The chain has TRBV29-1 and TRBJ2-1; TRBD1 might be the D (6 bases). The CDR3 extends over 13 amino acids. Per germline, CDR1 SQVTM and CDR2 ANQGSEA. Trimming removed 7 bases at V and 1 base at J, with 11 bases between. CDR3 coding DNA: TGCAGCGCCGGACAGAAGTCCTACAATGAGCAGTTCTTC. Its translation: CSAGQKSYNEQFF.

In this sample, this clonotype turned up many times. The rearrangement uses TRBV7-2 and TRBJ2-1; D may be TRBD1 (6 bases). This CDR3 spans 15 amino acids. Trimming pared 2 bases from V and 2 bases from J, leaving 10 bases between. The germline gives CDR1 SGHTA, CDR2 FQGNSA. CDR3 residues: CASSLTQGTYNEQFF. The CDR3, as DNA: TGTGCCAGCAGCTTAACCCAGGGGACCTACAATGAGCAGTTCTTC.

This clonotype has more than one count but fewer than ten. V gene TRBV9 combines with J gene TRBJ1-2; no clear D. CDR3 length: 13 residues. The germline gives CDR1 SGDLS, CDR2 YYNGEE. V was cut by 2 bases and J by 0 bases, with 5 bases left in between. The CDR3: CASSVGTNYGYTF. As DNA, the CDR3 is TGTGCCAGCAGCGTTGGGACTAACTATGGCTACACCTTC.

As for this clonotype: The junction and the germline gene differ at one end; a read error may be behind it. The chain couples TRBV7-2 to TRBJ2-3; D might be TRBD2 (6 bases). The CDR3 has 14 amino acids. Germline CDR1 SGHTA, CDR2 FQGNSA. The CDR3 nucleotides are TGTGCCAGCAGCGTAGCGGCGGGCACAGATACGCAGTATTTT. Translating gives CASSVAAGTDTQYF.

CDR3 DNA: TGTGCCTGGAGTGTGTTCCTAACCTCCCAAGAGACCCAGTACTTC. Residues: CAWSVFLTSQETQYF. J is TRBJ2-4 and V is TRBV30; D call uncertain. The DNA end favors TRBJ2-5, so the J call may be wrong. The CDR3 sequence is 15 residues long. Germline lookup yields CDR1 GTSNPN and CDR2 SVGIG (reference sequence).

V gene TRBV2 combines with J gene TRBJ2-4; the D gene could be TRBD1 or TRBD2 (5 bases each). The germline V gene has CDR1 SNHLY and CDR2 FYNNEI. Trimming left V 4 bases short and J 0 bases short, with 16 bases between. The CDR3 totals 17 residues. CDR3 amino acids: CASSVYGTRVAKNIQYF. The CDR3 nucleotides read TGTGCCAGCAGTGTATACGGGACCCGGGTAGCCAAAAACATTCAGTACTTC.

This chain joins TRBV2 and TRBJ2-2; TRBD1 is a possible D gene (5 bases). Germline values: CDR1 SNHLY, CDR2 FYNNEI. This CDR3 spans 15 amino acids. Trimming stripped 7 bases from V and 0 bases from J, with 12 bases between. The CDR3 is CASTKGEANTGELFF. In nucleotides, the CDR3 is TGTGCCAGCACTAAAGGGGAAGCGAACACCGGGGAGCTGTTTTTT.

This clonotype showed up just a few times. The rearrangement uses TRBV20-1 and TRBJ1-5, with D perhaps TRBD1 (6 bases). The V gene lost 4 bases and the J gene lost 1 base, with 17 bases spanning the gap. The CDR3 is 16 amino acids. In germline, CDR1 is DFQATT, CDR2 SNEGSKA (reference sequence). In DNA, the CDR3 is TGCAGTGCTATCCCACGGGGGGCTTCGAGCAATCAGCCCCAGCATTTT. The encoded protein is CSAIPRGASSNQPQHF.

This clonotype was counted at least ten times. The rearrangement uses TRBV7-9 and TRBJ2-1; D is uncertain. Germline lookup yields CDR1 SEHNR and CDR2 FQNEAQ (reference sequence). The CDR3 sequence is 16 residues long. Trimming took 2 bases from V and 3 from J, leaving 14 bases between them. Here the CDR3 DNA reads TGTGCCAGCAGCTTAAGCAGAGTTTCATACTACAATGAGCAGTTCTTC. As protein: CASSLSRVSYYNEQFF. The full variable domain, in which reference TRBV7-9 and TRBJ2-1 provide the parts outside the CDR3, is DTGVSQNPRHKITKRGQNVTFRCDPISEHNRLYWYRQTLGQGPEFLTYFQNEAQLEKSRLLSDRFSAERPKGSFSTLEIQRTEQGDSAMYLCASSLSRVSYYNEQFFGPGTRLTVL.

V is TRBV4-3 and J is TRBJ1-6; TRBD1 is a possible D gene (5 bases). V lost 0 bases and J lost 9, with 15 bases in between. Germline V gives CDR1 LGHNA, CDR2 YSLEER. This CDR3 comprises 16 residues. The CDR3 nucleotides read TGCGCCAGCAGCCAAGAAGTGGTACAGAGGGGTTCACCCCTCCACTTT. It specifies CASSQEVVQRGSPLHF.

This clonotype was picked up a small number of times. V gene TRBV9 combines with J gene TRBJ2-5, with 9 nucleotides matching TRBD2. Germline V gives CDR1 SGDLS, CDR2 YYNGEE. J gave up 4 bases and V 5 bases, and 9 bases lay outside the gene matches. The CDR3 spans 15 residues. CDR3 DNA sequence: TGTGCCAGCAGTGGTAGCGGGAGTACTCGAGAGACCCAGTACTTC. Translation gives CASSGSGSTRETQYF.

Comments on this clonotype: A much larger clone differs from this one at a single base, so this may be a read error. V usage is TRBV28 and J usage is TRBJ2-7, with D tentatively TRBD2 (6 bases). CDR1 and CDR2 (germline): MDHEN, SYDVKM. Trimming removed 5 bases from V and 1 base from J, with 15 bases in between. This CDR3 is 15 amino acids long. The CDR3 nucleotides read TGTGCCAGCAGTGGACCGGGACGGGGGTCCTACGAGCAGTACTTC. This codes for CASSGPGRGSYEQYF.

This clonotype was counted at least ten times. This chain uses TRBV29-1 with TRBJ1-2; TRBD1 agrees at 8 bases. Germline V CDR1 and CDR2: SQVTM, ANQGSEA. V lost 6 bases, J lost 10 bases, and 13 bases stayed unmatched. This CDR3 is built from 13 residues. The CDR3 reads CSVGTGGPGVYTF. The CDR3 DNA is TGCAGCGTGGGGACAGGCGGTCCCGGGGTCTACACCTTC.

V gene TRBV7-6 combines with J gene TRBJ2-3; TRBD1 is a possible D gene (5 bases). The CDR3 consists of 14 residues. V was pared by 2 bases and J by 6 bases, with 12 bases between. Germline-derived CDR1 and CDR2 are SGHVS and FNYEAQ. CDR3 residues: CASSLYQGADTQYF. The CDR3 DNA reads TGTGCCAGCAGCTTATATCAAGGGGCCGATACGCAGTATTTT.